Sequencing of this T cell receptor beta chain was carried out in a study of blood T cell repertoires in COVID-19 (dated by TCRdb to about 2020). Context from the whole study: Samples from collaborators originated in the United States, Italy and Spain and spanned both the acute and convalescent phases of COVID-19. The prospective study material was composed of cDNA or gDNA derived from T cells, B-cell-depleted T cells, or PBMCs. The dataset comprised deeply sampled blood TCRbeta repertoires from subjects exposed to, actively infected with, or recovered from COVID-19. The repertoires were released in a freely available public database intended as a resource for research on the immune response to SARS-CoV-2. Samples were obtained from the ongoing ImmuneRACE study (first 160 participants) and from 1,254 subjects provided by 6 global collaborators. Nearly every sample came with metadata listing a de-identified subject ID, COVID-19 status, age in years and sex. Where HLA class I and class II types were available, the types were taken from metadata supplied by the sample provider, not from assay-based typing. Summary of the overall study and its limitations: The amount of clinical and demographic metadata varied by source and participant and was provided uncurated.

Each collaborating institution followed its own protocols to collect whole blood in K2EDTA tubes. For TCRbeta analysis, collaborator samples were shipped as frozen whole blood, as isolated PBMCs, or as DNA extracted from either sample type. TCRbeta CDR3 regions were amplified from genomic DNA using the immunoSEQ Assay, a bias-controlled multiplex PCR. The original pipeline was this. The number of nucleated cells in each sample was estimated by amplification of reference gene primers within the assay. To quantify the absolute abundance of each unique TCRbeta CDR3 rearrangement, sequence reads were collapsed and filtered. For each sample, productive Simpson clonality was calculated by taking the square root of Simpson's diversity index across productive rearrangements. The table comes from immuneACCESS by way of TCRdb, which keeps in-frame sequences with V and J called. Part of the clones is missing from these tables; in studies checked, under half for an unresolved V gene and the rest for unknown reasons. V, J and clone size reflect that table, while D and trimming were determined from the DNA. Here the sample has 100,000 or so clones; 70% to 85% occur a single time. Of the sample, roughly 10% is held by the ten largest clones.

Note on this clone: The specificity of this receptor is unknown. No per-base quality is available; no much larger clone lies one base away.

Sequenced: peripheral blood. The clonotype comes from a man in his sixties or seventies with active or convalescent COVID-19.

The bases are TGTGCCAGCAGCTTTAGCGGGGGGGCGTACAATGAGCAGTTCTTC. Its translation reads: CASSFSGGAYNEQFF. The sequence is built from TRBV5-4 and TRBJ2-1, and 11 junctional nucleotides match TRBD2. Sequences SGHNT (CDR1) and YYREEE (CDR2) are obtained from the germline V gene (reference sequence). Ends trimmed: V by 2 bases, J by 4 bases; bases unmatched to a gene: 2. The CDR3 contains 15 residues, cysteine and phenylalanine counted. Only CDR3 DNA is held: 45 bases, read in frame from base 1.